The 23 T cell receptor beta chains reported below all come from one sample, sequenced in a study of beta chain features in type 1 diabetes (dated by TCRdb to the late 2010s). The library was built by means of the immunoSEQ multiplex PCR assay. All of the isolated RNA was reverse transcribed with the High Capacity cDNA Reverse Transcription Kit, so expressed TCRB transcripts were sequenced. TCRdb mirrors the immuneACCESS table, restricted to in-frame sequences. Some clones are absent from its copies; in checked studies, under half trace to an unresolved V gene, and the reason for the others is unknown. This sample lists 200,000 to 250,000 clones; 25% to 35% were detected once. Clones ranked in the top ten supply approximately 4% of the sample. The sample consisted of central memory CD4+ T cells from blood. The receptors were sampled from a man in his thirties or forties in good health.

The V call is TRBV28, the J call TRBJ2-3; D is unresolved. The CDR3 totals 17 residues. Germline CDR1 and CDR2: MDHEN and SYDVKM. Trimming removed 1 base at V and 1 base at J, with 15 bases between. The CDR3: CASSLSFSNVGTDTQYF. The CDR3 coding sequence is TGTGCCAGCAGTTTATCCTTCTCAAACGTGGGCACAGATACGCAGTATTTT.

This clone was observed a handful of times. In DNA, the CDR3 is TGTGCCAGCTCCCCCGGGGAGAAGATGTCCAATGAGCAGTTCTTC. Its protein product is CASSPGEKMSNEQFF. The V and J genes are TRBV2 and TRBJ2-1, with a weak D call TRBD2 (5 bases). The CDR3 loop spans 15 amino acids. The germline V and J ends were trimmed by 8 bases and 6 bases, with 20 bases remaining between them. The V gene's germline CDR1 is SNHLY and CDR2 FYNNEI.

The rearrangement joins TRBV5-1 to TRBJ2-5; D may match TRBD1 or TRBD2 (6 bases each). V lost 1 base to trimming and J lost 4 bases, with 17 bases between them. This CDR3 is 16 amino acids long. Germline lookup yields CDR1 SGHRS and CDR2 YFSETQ. The CDR3 DNA sequence: TGCGCCAGCAGCTTGTCCCGAGGAGGGGGGACAGAGACCCAGTACTTC. It specifies CASSLSRGGGTETQYF.

This sequence joins TRBV29-1 and TRBJ1-2; a weak D match, TRBD1 (5 bases). Germline lookup yields CDR1 SQVTM and CDR2 ANQGSEA. Trimming cost V 5 bases and J 4 bases, with 14 bases left between them. CDR3 length: 13 amino acids. CDR3: CSVPQGAGYGYTF. DNA for the CDR3: TGCAGCGTTCCGCAGGGAGCGGGCTATGGCTACACCTTC.

This chain joins TRBV7-6 and TRBJ1-5, with D perhaps TRBD1 (6 bases). Germline V lookup: CDR1 SGHVS, CDR2 FNYEAQ. The CDR3 extends over 15 amino acids. The V and J ends lost 1 base and 7 bases respectively, with 14 bases between them. The CDR3: CASSLEQGLNQPQHF. The CDR3 coding sequence is TGTGCCAGCAGCTTAGAACAGGGTCTGAACCAGCCCCAGCATTTT.

There are a few counts of this clone. This chain joins TRBV7-2 and TRBJ2-4; 7 bases match TRBD2. The ends lost 1 base at V and 1 base at J; junction bases unmatched: 7. The CDR3 loop spans 17 amino acids. Germline-derived CDR1 and CDR2 are SGHTA and FQGNSA. The chain's CDR3 is CASSLVTGEGAKNIQYF. The CDR3 DNA reads TGTGCCAGCAGCTTAGTTACCGGGGAGGGGGCCAAAAACATTCAGTACTTC.

V and J are TRBV30 and TRBJ2-2; D ambiguous. V lost 4 bases and J 2 bases, leaving 14 bases between the germline ends. The CDR3 has 15 amino acids. CDR1 is GTSNPN, CDR2 SVGIG, per germline (reference sequence). CDR3 sequence reads: CAWTRSSSNTGELFF. Written as DNA, the CDR3 is TGTGCCTGGACCCGAAGTTCCTCTAACACCGGGGAGCTGTTTTTT.

This sequence joins TRBV10-3 and TRBJ2-3; the D gene is possibly TRBD2 (6 bases). V shed 5 bases and J shed 5 bases, with 17 bases lying between them. Germline lookup yields CDR1 ENHRY and CDR2 SYGVKD. The CDR3 has 15 residues. CDR3 sequence: CAISFGGDLQDTQYF. CDR3 coding DNA: TGTGCCATCAGTTTCGGGGGAGATTTGCAAGATACGCAGTATTTT.

This clone was seen only a few times. CDR3 nucleotides: TGTGCCAGCACCACAATAACAGGGGCCAAAAACATTCAGTACTTC. This encodes CASTTITGAKNIQYF. The chain joins TRBV6-1 to TRBJ2-4, with D possibly matching TRBD1 (6 bases). This CDR3 has 15 amino acids. Trimming cost V 7 bases and J 1 base, with 14 bases left between them. The V gene's germline CDR1 is MNHNS and CDR2 SASEGT.

The chain carries TRBV6-1 and TRBJ1-1; D is ambiguous. Between the trimmed V and J ends, which lost 5 bases and 10 bases, there was a span of 11 bases. This CDR3 region has 11 residues. Per germline, CDR1 MNHNS and CDR2 SASEGT. CDR3: CASSPLLGAFF. CDR3 sequence (DNA): TGTGCCAGCAGTCCCCTGCTCGGAGCTTTCTTT.

J is TRBJ1-2 and V is TRBV9, with 9 positions matching TRBD1. The V and J ends lost 4 bases and 8 bases, in that order; junction bases with no gene match: 15. This CDR3 has 16 amino acids. The germline V gene has CDR1 SGDLS and CDR2 YYNGEE. CDR3 DNA: TGTGCCAGCAGCTTTTCCCGGGACAGGGCCCGGGTGGGCTACACCTTC. Translated: CASSFSRDRARVGYTF.

This clone has a handful of counts. CDR3: CASSTGVDTQYF. CDR3 nucleotide sequence: TGTGCCAGCAGCACGGGGGTCGATACGCAGTATTTT. The V call is TRBV21-1, the J call TRBJ2-3; TRBD2 was called by the table and not checked on the DNA. TRBV21-1 is deemed a pseudogene. This CDR3 has 12 residues.

In this sample, this clone turned up a few times. A read error may account for a junction end that differs from germline. J is TRBJ2-3 and V is TRBV29-1; 9 nucleotides agree with TRBD2. This CDR3 contains 15 residues. Germline V gene lookup returns CDR1 SQVTM and CDR2 ANQGSEA. CDR3 amino acids: CSVEVAGADTDTQYF. The CDR3 bases are TGCAGCGTCGAAGTAGCGGGGGCTGACACAGATACGCAGTATTTT.

This clone was counted many times. The chain is built from TRBV28 and TRBJ2-1, with 7 bases lining up with TRBD2. Germline CDR1 MDHEN, CDR2 SYDVKM. The CDR3 is 14 residues long. The junction had 6 bases not matched to a gene; V was cut back by 2 bases and J by 8 bases. The CDR3 region is CASSLAGVDYEQFF. The CDR3 DNA sequence: TGTGCCAGCAGTTTAGCGGGAGTGGACTATGAGCAGTTCTTC.

The chain combines TRBV6-5 with TRBJ2-6; D ambiguous. In germline, CDR1 is MNHEY, CDR2 SVGAGI. This CDR3 has 14 residues. The V end was cut by 5 bases, the J end by 2 bases, with 7 bases between. CDR3 loop: CASSPQPGANVLTF. The CDR3, as DNA: TGTGCCAGCAGTCCCCAGCCTGGGGCCAACGTCCTGACTTTC.

The genes are TRBV11-3 and TRBJ2-7, with 7 bases identical to TRBD2. V lost 5 bases to trimming and J lost 4 bases; unmatched junction nucleotides: 5. This CDR3 has 13 amino acids. Germline-derived CDR1 and CDR2 are SGHNT and YENEEA. CDR3 DNA: TGTGCCAGCAGCCTCTCGGGGGGATACGAGCAGTACTTC. Protein: CASSLSGGYEQYF. The full variable domain, rest sourced from reference TRBV11-3 and TRBJ2-7, is EAGVVQSPRYKIIEKKQPVAFWCNPISGHNTLYWYLQNLGQGPELLIRYENEEAVDDSQLPKDRFSAERLKGVDSTLKIQPAELGDSAVYLCASSLSGGYEQYFGPGTRLTVT.

V and J are TRBV7-2 and TRBJ2-3; the D is unclear. The CDR3 totals 13 residues. The germline gives CDR1 SGHTA, CDR2 FQGNSA. V lost 4 bases and J 2 bases, leaving 7 bases between the germline ends. CDR3 loop: CASSWYVTDTQYF. The CDR3 DNA reads TGTGCCAGCAGCTGGTACGTCACAGATACGCAGTATTTT.

V and J are TRBV30 and TRBJ2-1; 8 positions match TRBD2. Per germline, CDR1 GTSNPN and CDR2 SVGIG (reference sequence). J gave up 11 bases and V 3 bases, and 3 bases lay outside the gene matches. The CDR3 contains 11 residues. The CDR3 DNA reads TGTGCCTGGAGACTAGCGGAAAAGCAGTTCTTC. Its translation: CAWRLAEKQFF.

This clone showed up just a few times. The rearrangement uses TRBV2 and TRBJ2-7; no reliable D call. Deletions cut 7 bases from V and 3 bases from J, with 13 bases between. Germline lookup yields CDR1 SNHLY and CDR2 FYNNEI. The CDR3 totals 13 residues. This CDR3 reads CASKRERSYEQYF. The CDR3 DNA is TGTGCCAGCAAAAGGGAAAGAAGCTACGAGCAGTACTTC.

The V gene is TRBV6-4, the J gene TRBJ1-2; weak D call: TRBD1 (6 bases). This CDR3 region has 13 residues. Trimming stripped 2 bases from V and 4 bases from J, with 8 bases between. CDR1 is MRHNA, CDR2 SNTAGT, per germline. The DNA for the CDR3 is TGTGCCAGCAGTGACCAGGGGACCTATGGCTACACCTTC. Its translation is CASSDQGTYGYTF.

This rearrangement joins TRBV7-7 to TRBJ2-1; D is undetermined. The germline V and J ends were trimmed by 1 base and 5 bases, with 6 bases remaining between them. The CDR3 length is 13 residues. Per germline, CDR1 SSHAT and CDR2 FNYEAQ (reference sequence). The CDR3 DNA follows: TGTGCCAGCAGCTTAGGGACGAACAATGAGCAGTTCTTC. Protein product: CASSLGTNNEQFF.

The gene calls are TRBV5-1 and TRBJ2-7; TRBD1 agrees at 7 bases. Trimming cost V 2 bases and J 3 bases; bases outside gene matches: 8. The CDR3 length is 15 residues. Germline V gene sequence: CDR1 SGHRS, CDR2 YFSETQ. CDR3 sequence reads: CASSFSTGRNYEQYF. The CDR3 DNA reads TGCGCCAGCAGCTTTTCGACAGGGAGAAACTACGAGCAGTACTTC.

Of note for this clone: Distinct nucleotide sequences in the sample also encode this CDR3. V usage is TRBV30 and J usage is TRBJ1-2, with D tentatively TRBD1 (5 bases). V lost 1 base and J lost 7, with 13 bases in between. Germline loops: CDR1 GTSNPN, CDR2 SVGIG (reference sequence). This CDR3 is built from 13 residues. The CDR3 here is CAWSGGGLGGYTF. DNA of the CDR3: TGTGCCTGGAGTGGTGGGGGATTGGGTGGCTACACCTTC.